This T cell receptor (beta chain) was documented in a study of CD8 T cells in Susac syndrome. TCR beta sequencing was performed on blood CD8+ and CD4+ T cells. TEMRA cells were FACS-enriched, unlike CD8+ and CD4+ T cells, which were negatively isolated. V gave up 2 bases and J gave up 2 bases, with 11 bases separating them. The CDR3 covers 15 residues. Germline assignment: CDR1 LGHDT and CDR2 YNNKEL (reference sequence). With random hexamers, reverse transcription was performed on about 0.45 to 1 ug of RNA. TCRdb redid the calling of the immunoSEQ multiplex PCR reads with MiXCR, one entry per CDR3 protein. The sample has 200,000 to 250,000 distinct CDR3 sequences; about 95% are singletons.

This receptor was obtained from a human donor with Susac syndrome. The sequencing input was CD4+ T cells from PBMCs. The rearrangement links TRBV3-1 to TRBJ2-3, with D possibly TRBD2 on 6 matching bases. The CDR3 DNA reads as TGTGCCAGCAGCCAAAGTCTAGCGACCACAGATACGCAGTATTTT. Its protein product is CASSQSLATTDTQYF.